What follows describes a single T cell receptor beta chain. Its specificity is not known. The data originate from a study of cytomegalovirus exposure and HLA in healthy donors. Study-level findings and limits: A further, later analysis showed that HLA-associated TCR beta chains (compared with equally common others) were more clonally expanded.

The primer mix had 60 Vbeta and 13 Jbeta primers. Only in-frame clones appear in the TCRdb table, and some are missing; sequencing was by immunoSEQ multiplex PCR. The data hold about 130,000 clones, with 84% observed a single time. V lost 5 bases, J lost 9 bases, and 11 bases lay in between. Germline V gene sequence: CDR1 MNHNY, CDR2 SVGAGI (reference sequence). The CDR3 spans 12 residues. This sequence joins TRBV6-6 and TRBJ2-1; D may be TRBD2 (5 bases). Sequencing was carried out using PBMCs. This TCR was sampled from a woman younger than 30 in good health and CMV-seropositive. DNA of the CDR3: TGTGCCAGCAGTCGACTCGAGGGTGAGCAGTTCTTC. It is translated as CASSRLEGEQFF.